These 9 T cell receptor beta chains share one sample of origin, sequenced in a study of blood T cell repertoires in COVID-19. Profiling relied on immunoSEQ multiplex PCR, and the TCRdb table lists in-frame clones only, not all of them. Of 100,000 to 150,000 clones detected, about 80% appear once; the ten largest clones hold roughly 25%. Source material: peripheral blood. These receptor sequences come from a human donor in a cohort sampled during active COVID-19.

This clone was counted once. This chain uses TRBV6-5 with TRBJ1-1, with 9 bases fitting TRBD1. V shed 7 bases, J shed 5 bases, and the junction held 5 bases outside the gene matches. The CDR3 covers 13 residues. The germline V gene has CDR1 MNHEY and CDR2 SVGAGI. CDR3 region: CASITGTGTEAFF. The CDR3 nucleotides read TGTGCCAGCATAACCGGGACAGGGACTGAAGCTTTCTTT.

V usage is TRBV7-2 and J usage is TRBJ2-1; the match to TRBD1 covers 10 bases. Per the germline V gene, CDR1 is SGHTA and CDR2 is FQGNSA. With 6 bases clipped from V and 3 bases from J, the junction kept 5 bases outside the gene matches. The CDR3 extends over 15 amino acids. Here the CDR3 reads CASRRQGADYNEQFF. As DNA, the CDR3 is TGTGCCAGCAGAAGACAGGGGGCCGACTACAATGAGCAGTTCTTC.

In DNA form, the CDR3 reads TGTGCCAGTAGTCCGCTACTAGGGACAGGGGATACTGAAGCTTTCTTT. Protein: CASSPLLGTGDTEAFF. The gene calls are TRBV19 and TRBJ1-1; TRBD1 aligns across 10 bases. Germline assignment: CDR1 LNHDA and CDR2 SQIVND (reference sequence). V lost 5 bases and J lost 5; bases outside the gene matches: 11. The CDR3 is made up of 16 amino acids.

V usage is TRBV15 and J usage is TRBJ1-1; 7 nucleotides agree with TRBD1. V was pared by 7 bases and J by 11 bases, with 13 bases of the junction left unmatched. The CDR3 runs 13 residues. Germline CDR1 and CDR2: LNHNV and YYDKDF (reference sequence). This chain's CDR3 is CATKTLRDSRAFF. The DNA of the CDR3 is TGTGCCACCAAGACCCTCCGGGACAGTAGGGCTTTCTTT.

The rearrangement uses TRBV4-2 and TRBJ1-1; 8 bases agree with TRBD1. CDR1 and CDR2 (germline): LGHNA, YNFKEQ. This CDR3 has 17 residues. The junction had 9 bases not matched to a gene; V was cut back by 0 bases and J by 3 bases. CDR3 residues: CASSQDSGGKRDTEAFF. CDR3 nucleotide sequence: TGTGCCAGCAGCCAAGATTCAGGGGGCAAGAGGGACACTGAAGCTTTCTTT.

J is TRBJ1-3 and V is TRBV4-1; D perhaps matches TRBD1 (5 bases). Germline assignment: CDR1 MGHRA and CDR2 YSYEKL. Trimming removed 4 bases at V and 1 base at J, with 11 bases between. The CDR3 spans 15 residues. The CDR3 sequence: CASSPVPGSGNTIYF. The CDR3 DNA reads TGCGCCAGCAGCCCAGTACCAGGGTCTGGAAACACCATATATTTT.

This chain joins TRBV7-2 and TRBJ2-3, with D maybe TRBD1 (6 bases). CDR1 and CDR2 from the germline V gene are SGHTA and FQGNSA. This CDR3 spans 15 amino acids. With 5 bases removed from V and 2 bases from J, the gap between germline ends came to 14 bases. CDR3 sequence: CASSLDSYHTDTQYF. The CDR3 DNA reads TGTGCCAGCAGCCTGGACAGTTACCACACAGATACGCAGTATTTT.

CDR3 sequence: CASSYRLDRGYGYTF. The CDR3 DNA reads TGTGCCAGCAGTTACCGACTCGACAGGGGGTATGGCTACACCTTC. V usage is TRBV6-5 and J usage is TRBJ1-2; 9 bases line up with TRBD1. Losses at the gene ends were 2 bases for V and 5 bases for J; bases not matched to a gene: 6. The CDR3 length is 15 residues. Germline lookup yields CDR1 MNHEY and CDR2 SVGAGI.

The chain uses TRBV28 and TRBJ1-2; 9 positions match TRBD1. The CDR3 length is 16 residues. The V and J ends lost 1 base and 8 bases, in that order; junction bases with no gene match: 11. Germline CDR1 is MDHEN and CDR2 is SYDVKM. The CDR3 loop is CASSLSGGTGLFGYTF. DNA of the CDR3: TGTGCCAGCAGTTTATCGGGCGGGACAGGGTTATTCGGCTACACCTTC.